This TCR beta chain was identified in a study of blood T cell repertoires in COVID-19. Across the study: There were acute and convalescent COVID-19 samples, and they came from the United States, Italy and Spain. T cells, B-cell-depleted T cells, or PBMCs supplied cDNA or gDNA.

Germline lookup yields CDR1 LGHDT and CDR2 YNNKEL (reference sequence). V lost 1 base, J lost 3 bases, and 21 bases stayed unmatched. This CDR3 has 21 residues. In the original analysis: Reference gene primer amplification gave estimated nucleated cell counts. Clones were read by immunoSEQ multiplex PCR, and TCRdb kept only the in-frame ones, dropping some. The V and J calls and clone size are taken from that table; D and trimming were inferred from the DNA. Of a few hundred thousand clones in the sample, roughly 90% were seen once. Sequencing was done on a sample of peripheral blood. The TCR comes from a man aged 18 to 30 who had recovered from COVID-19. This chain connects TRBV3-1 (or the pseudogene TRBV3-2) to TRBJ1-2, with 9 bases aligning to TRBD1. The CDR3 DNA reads TGTGCCAGCAGCCAAGCGAGAAAATCCGGGACAGGGAGGGGGATTGACTATGGCTACACCTTC. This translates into CASSQARKSGTGRGIDYGYTF.